This paragraph reports one TCR beta chain. This record belongs to a study of blood T cell repertoires in COVID-19. On the study more broadly: Some COVID-19 samples were acute and others convalescent; all came from the United States, Italy and Spain.

Per the authors' pipeline: Amplification of reference gene primers was used by the study to estimate nucleated cell counts. Measured with immunoSEQ multiplex PCR; TCRdb has only the in-frame clones, and not every one. The V and J calls and clone size come from that table; D and trimming were worked out from the DNA. The sample carries around 200,000 clones, roughly 84% recorded once. CDR1 is MNHEY and CDR2 is SMNVEV in the germline V gene (reference sequence). This CDR3 comprises 16 residues. Unmatched junction bases numbered 5, after V lost 5 bases and J lost 1 base. Material for sequencing was peripheral blood. The chain couples TRBV27 to TRBJ2-7; TRBD2 agrees at 13 bases. This TCR was sampled from an elderly woman with acute or convalescent COVID-19. CDR3 sequence: CASSPWTSGRSYEQYF. Here the CDR3 DNA reads TGTGCCAGCAGTCCTTGGACTAGCGGGAGATCCTACGAGCAGTACTTC.